Shown below are 12 T cell receptor beta chains from a single sample sequenced in a study of neoadjuvant anti-PD-1 for oral cavity cancer. Only in-frame clones appear in the TCRdb table, and some are missing; sequencing was by immunoSEQ multiplex PCR. The data contain roughly 25,000 clones, 26% of them singletons. As to time point: after neoadjuvant nivolumab, at surgical resection. Sequenced here: tumor tissue, sampled after nivolumab (anti-PD-1) treatment. These receptors were taken from a person aged 35 to 85 with oral cavity squamous cell carcinoma.

This clone has just a few counts. The gene calls are TRBV19 and TRBJ1-2, with TRBD1 matching 7 bases. The CDR3 totals 14 residues. The germline V gene encodes CDR1 LNHDA and CDR2 SQIVND (reference sequence). Trimming removed 1 base from V and 4 bases from J; junction bases left unmatched: 3. The CDR3 nucleotides read TGTGCCAGTAGTATAGTGGGACAGACCTATGGCTACACCTTC. Encoded protein: CASSIVGQTYGYTF. The whole variable domain, filled in from reference TRBV19 and TRBJ1-2, reads DGGITQSPKYLFRKEGQNVTLSCEQNLNHDAMYWYRQDPGQGLRLIYYSQIVNDFQKGDIAEGYSVSREKKESFPLTVTSAQKNPTAFYLCASSIVGQTYGYTFGSGTRLTVV.

This clone was counted only a few times. This chain connects TRBV5-1 to TRBJ1-6; D gene ambiguous. This CDR3 contains 15 residues. Germline V gene data show CDR1 as SGHRS and CDR2 as YFSETQ. Trimming stripped 5 bases from V and 6 bases from J, with 15 bases between. The CDR3 spells CASRSEGNGNSPLHF. CDR3 DNA: TGCGCCAGCAGGTCCGAAGGGAACGGTAATTCACCCCTCCACTTT.

This clone occurred a few times. The chain combines TRBV7-2 with TRBJ2-7; possibly TRBD2 for D (6 bases). CDR1 is SGHTA, CDR2 FQGNSA, per germline. V shed 5 bases and J shed 4 bases, with 18 bases lying between them. The CDR3 spans 15 residues. The CDR3 DNA reads as TGTGCCAGCAGCCCAACCCTTGGACTATCTTACGAGCAGTACTTC. As protein: CASSPTLGLSYEQYF.

The gene calls are TRBV6-5 and TRBJ1-2; D uncertain. Looked up from germline, CDR1 is MNHEY and CDR2 is SVGAGI. V was shortened by 7 bases and J by 1 base, with 10 bases between the two germline ends. The CDR3 has 13 amino acids. The CDR3 region has the DNA TGTGCCAGCACCCCTGGCAGTAACTATGGCTACACCTTC. It is translated as CASTPGSNYGYTF.

The rearrangement links TRBV6-5 to TRBJ1-5; 8 bases map to TRBD1. Losses at the gene ends were 5 bases for V and 2 bases for J; bases not matched to a gene: 5. The CDR3 length is 15 residues. Germline V gene data show CDR1 as MNHEY and CDR2 as SVGAGI. This CDR3 is CASSVRGQGNQPQHF. In DNA form, the CDR3 reads TGTGCCAGCAGTGTCAGGGGGCAAGGCAATCAGCCCCAGCATTTT.

At least ten counts were recorded for this clone. This rearrangement joins TRBV9 to TRBJ1-6; D is undetermined. The CDR3 loop spans 13 amino acids. V was trimmed by 1 base and J by 5 bases, leaving 4 bases between them. Germline CDR1 is SGDLS and CDR2 is YYNGEE. The CDR3, as DNA: TGTGCCAGCAGCGTACACAATAATTCACCCCTCCACTTT. Translated: CASSVHNNSPLHF.

The chain employs TRBV5-6 and TRBJ2-1; D gene uncertain. Germline-derived CDR1 and CDR2 are SGHDT and YYEEEE. The V gene lost 2 bases and the J gene lost 7 bases, with 7 bases spanning the gap. The CDR3 runs to 12 residues. The CDR3 sequence: CASSFNLNEQFF. CDR3 nucleotide sequence: TGTGCCAGCAGCTTTAATCTAAATGAGCAGTTCTTC.

This clone has a handful of counts. The chain links TRBV9 to TRBJ1-1, with D possibly matching TRBD1 (5 bases). CDR3 size: 16 residues. V was trimmed by 0 bases and J by 1 base, leaving 13 bases between them. In germline, CDR1 is SGDLS, CDR2 YYNGEE. The CDR3 DNA follows: TGTGCCAGCAGCGTAGGTCCGATCGGGGGGAACACTGAAGCTTTCTTT. Encoded protein: CASSVGPIGGNTEAFF.

This clone was observed a handful of times. The gene calls are TRBV28 and TRBJ2-7; 11 bases align to TRBD2. This CDR3 comprises 16 residues. The germline gives CDR1 MDHEN, CDR2 SYDVKM. V trimming: 5 bases; J trimming: 1 base; junction bases outside the gene matches: 7. CDR3 amino acids: CASSISGTSGSYEQYF. DNA of the CDR3: TGTGCCAGCAGTATTTCCGGGACTAGCGGATCCTACGAGCAGTACTTC.

V and J are TRBV6-6 and TRBJ1-1, with 8 bases aligning to TRBD1. With V trimmed by 6 bases and J by 5 bases, 8 bases remained unmatched. The CDR3 runs 14 residues. Germline CDR1 reads MNHNY; CDR2 reads SVGAGI (reference sequence). In nucleotides, the CDR3 is TGTGCCAGCAGGCTTCAGGGGGCGAGTACTGAAGCTTTCTTT. Its protein is CASRLQGASTEAFF.

This clone was recorded at least ten times. V usage is TRBV2 and J usage is TRBJ1-1; D remains unclear. Germline V gene sequence: CDR1 SNHLY, CDR2 FYNNEI. V was cut by 11 bases and J by 4 bases, with 11 bases left in between. This CDR3 is built from 11 residues. In DNA form, the CDR3 reads TGTGCCTGTTCCTTCCGCACTGAAGCTTTCTTT. Encoded protein: CACSFRTEAFF.

This clone was found a few times. CDR3 DNA sequence: TGCGCCAGCAGTCACCGCGGAGACCTCCGGGAGACCCAGTACTTC. Its protein product is CASSHRGDLRETQYF. The chain has TRBV23-1 and TRBJ2-5; unclear D gene. TRBV23-1 is reported as an ORF; its role is uncertain. The CDR3 runs 15 residues. V was cut by 3 bases and J by 5 bases, with 16 bases left in between.